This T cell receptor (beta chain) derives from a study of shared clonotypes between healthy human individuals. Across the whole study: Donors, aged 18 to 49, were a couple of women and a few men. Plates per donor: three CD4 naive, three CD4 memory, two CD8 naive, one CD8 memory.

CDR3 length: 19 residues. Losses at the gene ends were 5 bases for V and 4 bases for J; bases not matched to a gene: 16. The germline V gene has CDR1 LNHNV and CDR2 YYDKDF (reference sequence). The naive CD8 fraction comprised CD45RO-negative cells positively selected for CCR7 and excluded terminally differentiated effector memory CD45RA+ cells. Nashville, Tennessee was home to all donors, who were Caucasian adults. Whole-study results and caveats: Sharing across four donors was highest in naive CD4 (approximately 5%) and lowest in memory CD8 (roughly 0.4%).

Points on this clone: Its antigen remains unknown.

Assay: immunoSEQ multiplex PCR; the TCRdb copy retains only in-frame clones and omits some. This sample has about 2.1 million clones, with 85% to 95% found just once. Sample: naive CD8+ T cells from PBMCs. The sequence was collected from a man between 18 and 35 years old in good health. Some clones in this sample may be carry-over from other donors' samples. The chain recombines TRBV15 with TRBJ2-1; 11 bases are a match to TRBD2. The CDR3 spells CATSDMFGTSGGGYNEQFF. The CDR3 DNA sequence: TGTGCCACCAGCGATATGTTCGGGACTAGCGGAGGAGGATACAATGAGCAGTTCTTC.